This is a list of T cell receptor beta chains from one sample in a study of beta chain features in type 1 diabetes. The repertoire was sequenced with immunoSEQ multiplex PCR; TCRdb's copy has only in-frame clones and lacks some. The sample includes hundreds of thousands of clones, 11% of them seen just once. Sequencing was performed on naive CD4+ T cells from blood. These receptors were obtained from a man aged 25 to 40 with type 1 diabetes. The CDR3 runs from the conserved cysteine through the conserved F or W. A D gene is named only where the DNA matches it firmly. For some rows the clone size is stated as once, few or many, or as a class when expanded; others skip it.

D	size	J	V	CDR3	DNA
-	few	TRBJ2-5	TRBV5-1	CASRDRTDSQETQYF	TGCGCCAGCAGGGATCGGACGGACAGCCAAGAGACCCAGTACTTC
-	-	TRBJ2-3	TRBV4-2	CASSQDRGSTDTQYF	TGTGCCAGCAGCCAAGACCGCGGGAGCACAGATACGCAGTATTTT
TRBD1	-	TRBJ2-7	TRBV11-2	CASSAGTGVYEQYF	TGTGCCAGCAGCGCCGGGACAGGGGTCTACGAGCAGTACTTC
-	-	TRBJ2-7	TRBV5-4	CASSTTTGSYEQYF	TGTGCCAGCAGCACTACCACAGGGTCCTACGAGCAGTACTTC
-	few	TRBJ1-1	TRBV19	CASSIEESTEAFF	TGTGCCAGTAGTATAGAAGAGTCCACTGAAGCTTTCTTT
TRBD2	few	TRBJ2-2	TRBV9	CASSPRLAPGELFF	TGTGCCAGCAGCCCTAGACTAGCTCCCGGGGAGCTGTTTTTT
TRBD2	-	TRBJ2-7	TRBV11-2	CASSLTRGAAGEQYF	TGTGCCAGCAGCTTAACGCGGGGGGCCGCCGGAGAGCAGTACTTC
TRBD1	-	TRBJ1-4	TRBV27	CASSRGQGGEKLFF	TGTGCCAGCAGCCGGGGACAGGGCGGTGAAAAACTGTTTTTT
-	-	TRBJ1-6	TRBV5-1	CASSLAGADSPLHF	TGCGCCAGCAGCTTGGCAGGGGCGGATTCACCCCTCCACTTT
-	few	TRBJ1-2	TRBV5-1	CASSLAGGNGYTF	TGCGCCAGCAGCTTGGCCGGGGGTAATGGCTACACCTTC
TRBD1	few	TRBJ2-1	TRBV29-1	CSAAPGQGNIEQFF	TGCAGCGCCGCACCGGGACAGGGCAACATTGAGCAGTTCTTC
-	-	TRBJ2-4	TRBV29-1	CSVQHGQGGNIQYF	TGCAGCGTTCAACACGGACAGGGAGGGAACATTCAGTACTTC
-	-	TRBJ1-2	TRBV9	CASSVQGSGYTF	TGTGCCAGCAGCGTCCAGGGTAGTGGCTACACCTTC
-	-	TRBJ2-7	TRBV28	CASSLRGYEQYF	TGTGCCAGCAGTTTACGGGGTTACGAGCAGTACTTC
TRBD1	-	TRBJ2-3	TRBV5-1	CASSPRQGGTDTQYF	TGCGCCAGCAGCCCTAGACAGGGTGGCACAGATACGCAGTATTTT
TRBD2	-	TRBJ2-3	TRBV7-9	CASSLTAGLTDTQYF	TGTGCCAGCAGCTTAACAGCGGGGCTCACAGATACGCAGTATTTT
TRBD2	-	TRBJ2-1	TRBV12-5	CASGSGGVYNEQFF	TGTGCTAGTGGTTCGGGGGGGGTATACAATGAGCAGTTCTTC
-	few	TRBJ1-6	TRBV2	CASRGGDSPLHF	TGTGCCAGCAGAGGCGGTGATTCACCCCTCCACTTT
-	few	TRBJ2-7	TRBV19	CASSMFDGIYEQYF	TGTGCCAGTAGTATGTTCGACGGGATCTACGAGCAGTACTTC
TRBD1	-	TRBJ2-2	TRBV4-3	CASSQERQGARRGLFF	TGCGCCAGCAGCCAAGAGAGACAGGGGGCTCGCCGTGGGCTGTTTTTT
-	few	TRBJ2-7	TRBV11-2	CASSLAGTLSYEQYF	TGTGCCAGCAGCTTAGCCGGGACATTATCCTACGAGCAGTACTTC
-	-	TRBJ2-3	TRBV10-3	CAISGLGGRLDTQYF	TGTGCCATCAGCGGGCTGGGGGGGCGCTTAGATACGCAGTATTTT
TRBD2	-	TRBJ2-3	TRBV5-6	CASSRLLAGSTDTQYF	TGTGCCAGCAGCCGCCTACTAGCGGGGAGCACAGATACGCAGTATTTT
-	few	TRBJ2-2	TRBV2	CASSRGQGGGTGELFF	TGTGCCAGCAGCCGGGGTCAGGGGGGCGGAACCGGGGAGCTGTTTTTT
TRBD2	few	TRBJ2-2	TRBV19	CATRGLDNTGELFF	TGTGCCACACGAGGACTAGACAACACCGGGGAGCTGTTTTTT